The clone carrying this T cell receptor (beta chain) was counted at least ten times. The CDR3 loop spans 12 amino acids. CDR1 is MNHEY, CDR2 SVGEGT, per germline. The ends were cut back, 6 bases at V and 2 bases at J, with 8 bases in the middle. TCRbeta library preparation incorporated unique molecular identifiers. TCRdb re-called the PCR reads through MiXCR, storing one row per CDR3 protein. The sample has more than 200,000 distinct CDR3 sequences, approximately 9.9% seen once; the top ten hold 5.1%. These data belong to a study of T-cell reconstitution after alpha-beta-depleted transplantation in children.

The starting material was PBMCs from the stem cell graft donor, obtained from the stem cell graft. The gene calls are TRBV6-2 or TRBV6-3 and TRBJ2-7; the D is unclear. The sequence derives from a human donor who donated a stem cell graft to a child with SCID. This CDR3 is CASRSRAYEQYF. The DNA of the CDR3 is TGTGCCAGCAGATCAAGGGCCTACGAGCAGTACTTC.